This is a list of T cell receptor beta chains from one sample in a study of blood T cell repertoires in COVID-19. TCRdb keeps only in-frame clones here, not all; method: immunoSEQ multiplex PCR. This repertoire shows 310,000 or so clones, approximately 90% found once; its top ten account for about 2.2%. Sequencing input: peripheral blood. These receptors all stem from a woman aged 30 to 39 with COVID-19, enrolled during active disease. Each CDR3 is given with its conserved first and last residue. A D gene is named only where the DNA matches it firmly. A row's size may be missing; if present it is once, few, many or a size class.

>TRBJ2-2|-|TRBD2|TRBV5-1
TGCGCCAGCAGCCCTACCCCCGGGCTAGCGGGAGGGAGCACCGGGGAGCTGTTTTTT
CASSPTPGLAGGSTGELFF
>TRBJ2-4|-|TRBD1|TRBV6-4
TGTGCCACCGAGACAACAGGGGGCGCTAGGACTTCCAAAAACATTCAGTACTTC
CATETTGGARTSKNIQYF
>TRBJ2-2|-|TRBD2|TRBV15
TGTGCCACCAGCGCGGGGGGGCTAGCGGGCGGGTTCGACACCGGGGAGCTGTTTTTT
CATSAGGLAGGFDTGELFF
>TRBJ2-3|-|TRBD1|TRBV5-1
TGCGCCAGCAGCCGGGACAGGGGGCCAGGGTCAGATACGCAGTATTTT
CASSRDRGPGSDTQYF
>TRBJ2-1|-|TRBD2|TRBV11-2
TGTGCCAGCAGCTTACGGGTACTAGCGGGAGGGGTAAATGAGCAGTTCTTC
CASSLRVLAGGVNEQFF
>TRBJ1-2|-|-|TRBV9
TGTGCCAGCAGCGTAGGCCAGGGAAGAAGCTATGGCTACACCTTC
CASSVGQGRSYGYTF
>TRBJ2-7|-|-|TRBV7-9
TGTGCCAGCAGCCGGAGGGACGAGCGGGACGAGCAGTACTTC
CASSRRDERDEQYF
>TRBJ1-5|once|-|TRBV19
TGTGCCAGTGGGGGGACTAGCAATCAGCCCCAGCATTTT
CASGGTSNQPQHF
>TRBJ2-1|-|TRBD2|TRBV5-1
TGCGCCAGCAGCTTCTTGACTAGCGGGAAGTACAATGAGCAGTTCTTC
CASSFLTSGKYNEQFF
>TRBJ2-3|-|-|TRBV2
TGTGCCAGCAGGCGGACAGTTCTTAGCACAGATACGCAGTATTTT
CASRRTVLSTDTQYF
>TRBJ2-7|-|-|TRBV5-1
TGCGCCAGCGCCCGGGGGGCAGGTTCCTACGAGCAGTACTTC
CASARGAGSYEQYF
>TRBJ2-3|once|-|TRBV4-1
TGCGCCAGCAGCCAAGACGAGCGGGCCGCTAGCACAGATACGCAGTATTTT
CASSQDERAASTDTQYF
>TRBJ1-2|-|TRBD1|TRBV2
TGTGCCAGCCAAATCCGAGGGACAGGGAAGAGCTATGGCTACACCTTC
CASQIRGTGKSYGYTF
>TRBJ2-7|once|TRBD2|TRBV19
TGTGCCAGTAGTATTGTACTAGCGGGAAGCGAGCAGTACTTC
CASSIVLAGSEQYF
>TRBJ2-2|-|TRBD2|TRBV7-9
TGTGCCAGCAGCTATCGACTAGCGGAGGCTACCGGGGAGCTGTTTTTT
CASSYRLAEATGELFF
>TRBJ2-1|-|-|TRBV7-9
TGTGCCAGCAGCTTAGTGGTGGGGGCGAACTTCAATGAGCAGTTCTTC
CASSLVVGANFNEQFF
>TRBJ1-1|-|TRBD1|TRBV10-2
TGCGCCACTCATGAGGGGGGGACAGGAATCCCTACTGAAGCTTTCTTT
CATHEGGTGIPTEAFF
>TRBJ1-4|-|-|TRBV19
TGTGCCAGTAGCACGGACAGCCATAATGAAAAACTGTTTTTT
CASSTDSHNEKLFF
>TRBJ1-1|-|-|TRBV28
TGTGCCAGCAGTTTAAGGGGAGGCCACACTGAAGCTTTCTTT
CASSLRGGHTEAFF
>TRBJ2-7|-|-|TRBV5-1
TGCGCCAGCAGCTTGGCAGGCTCCTACGAGCAGTACTTC
CASSLAGSYEQYF
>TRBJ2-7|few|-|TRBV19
TGTGCCAGTAGCCGGGTGGATGGGTCGGAGCAGTACTTC
CASSRVDGSEQYF
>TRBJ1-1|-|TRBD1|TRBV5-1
TGCGCCAGCAGCAGACAGGGGGCGGGCGCTTGGAATACTGAAGCTTTCTTT
CASSRQGAGAWNTEAFF
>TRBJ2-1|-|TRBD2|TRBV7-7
TGTGCCAGCAGTCAACTACCCACTACTAGCGGGGTGGGGGATGAGCAGTTCTTC
CASSQLPTTSGVGDEQFF
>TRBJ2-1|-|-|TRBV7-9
TGTGCCAGCCTTATGAGCTCCTACAATGAGCAGTTCTTC
CASLMSSYNEQFF
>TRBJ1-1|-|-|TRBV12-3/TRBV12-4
TGTGCCAGCAGTTTAGGGTTCAGCACTGAAGCTTTCTTT
CASSLGFSTEAFF
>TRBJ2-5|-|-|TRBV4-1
TGCGCCAGCAGCCCCGGGGGGCAGGGTAATGGGGAGACCCAGTACTTC
CASSPGGQGNGETQYF